This paragraph reports one T cell receptor beta chain. These data come from a study of T cells in localized non-small cell lung cancer. The data were produced by immunoSEQ multiplex PCR, yet TCRdb's version contains in-frame clones alone and is incomplete. The sample consists of about 27,000 clones, 90% of them appearing once. This specimen was peripheral blood, taken before any cancer treatment. This TCR derives from a woman between 35 and 70 years old with stage I lung adenocarcinoma.

The CDR3: CATLGAMGNQPQHF. CDR3 nucleotides: TGTGCCACCCTGGGGGCGATGGGCAATCAGCCCCAGCATTTT. The J gene is TRBJ1-5, the V gene TRBV28; perhaps TRBD1 as D (6 bases). The CDR3 has 14 residues. Germline assignment: CDR1 MDHEN and CDR2 SYDVKM. V lost 10 bases, J lost 2 bases, and 15 bases lay in between.